The rows below give T cell receptor beta chains drawn from one sample of a study of T cells after yellow fever vaccination. TCRdb independently ran MiXCR on the 5' RACE reads; one entry per CDR3 protein. The table lists around 73,000 distinct CDR3 sequences, roughly 7.4% of them singletons. The material was CD8+ T cells sorted from PBMCs, obtained on the day of the yellow fever booster vaccination. The receptors were gathered from a man aged 25 to 40 who received the YFV17D yellow fever vaccine. Both conserved end residues are part of each CDR3. The D gene is left open where the match is weak. Clone size, where shown, is once, few, many, or a class for clones that have expanded.

CDR3aa | CDR3nt | j_gene | v_gene | len | abundance | d_gene
CASRVDRGAAYEQYF | TGTGCCAGCAGAGTGGACAGGGGGGCTGCCTACGAGCAGTACTTC | TRBJ2-7 | TRBV2 | 15 | NA | TRBD1
CSAREDLGEKLFF | TGCAGTGCTAGGGAAGACCTGGGAGAAAAACTGTTTTTT | TRBJ1-4 | TRBV20-1 | 13 | NA | NA
CASSEWGLAPQYF | TGTGCCAGCAGTGAATGGGGCCTAGCTCCGCAGTACTTC | TRBJ2-7 | TRBV25-1 | 13 | few | NA
CASSLSSSGAFYNEQFF | TGTGCCAGCAGTCTTTCCTCTAGCGGAGCTTTTTACAATGAGCAGTTCTTC | TRBJ2-1 | TRBV6-1 | 17 | many | TRBD2
CASSQKAGVNYGYTF | TGTGCCAGCAGTCAAAAGGCAGGGGTTAACTATGGCTACACCTTC | TRBJ1-2 | TRBV28 | 15 | few | NA
CASSDFLAASYNEQFF | TGTGCCAGCAGCGACTTTCTAGCGGCTTCCTACAATGAGCAGTTCTTC | TRBJ2-1 | TRBV9 | 16 | few | TRBD2
CASSVATSGRVNTGELFF | TGTGCCAGCAGCGTAGCTACTAGCGGGAGGGTAAATACCGGGGAGCTGTTTTTT | TRBJ2-2 | TRBV9 | 18 | NA | TRBD2
CASSLFGGRYGEQFF | TGTGCCAGCAGTTTATTCGGAGGGAGATACGGTGAGCAGTTCTTC | TRBJ2-1 | TRBV27 | 15 | few | NA
CASSPSVLGEQYF | TGTGCCAGCAGTCCGAGTGTTTTAGGGGAGCAGTACTTC | TRBJ2-7 | TRBV12-3/TRBV12-4 | 13 | few | NA
CSAQPTSTSGRWDTQYF | TGCAGTGCTCAACCCACTTCGACTAGCGGGAGATGGGATACGCAGTATTTT | TRBJ2-3 | TRBV20-1 | 17 | NA | TRBD2
CASSPRLAGGGVDEQFF | TGTGCCAGCAGCCCCAGACTAGCGGGAGGGGGAGTGGATGAGCAGTTCTTC | TRBJ2-1 | TRBV7-9 | 17 | few | TRBD2
CASSFPGTEAFF | TGTGCCAGCAGCTTCCCGGGCACTGAAGCTTTCTTT | TRBJ1-1 | TRBV7-6 | 12 | few | NA
CSAGTGSGNTIYF | TGCAGCGCTGGGACAGGGAGTGGAAACACCATATATTTT | TRBJ1-3 | TRBV29-1 | 13 | few | TRBD1
CASSPGGPYEQYF | TGTGCCAGCAGCCCAGGGGGTCCCTACGAGCAGTACTTC | TRBJ2-7 | TRBV7-9 | 13 | many | TRBD1
CASSSLAGGINYEQYF | TGTGCCAGCAGCTCGCTAGCGGGAGGGATCAATTACGAGCAGTACTTC | TRBJ2-7 | TRBV7-8 | 16 | many | TRBD2
CASSLQGSKKNTEAFF | TGTGCCAGCAGTTTACAGGGTAGCAAGAAAAACACTGAAGCTTTCTTT | TRBJ1-1 | TRBV27 | 16 | few | NA
CASRATSGETQYF | TGTGCCAGCAGGGCCACTAGTGGGGAGACCCAGTACTTC | TRBJ2-5 | TRBV12-3/TRBV12-4 | 13 | many | NA
CASSLLRGGPSNEQFF | TGCGCCAGCAGTCTCCTCAGGGGAGGCCCCTCCAATGAGCAGTTCTTC | TRBJ2-1 | TRBV4-1 | 16 | many | NA